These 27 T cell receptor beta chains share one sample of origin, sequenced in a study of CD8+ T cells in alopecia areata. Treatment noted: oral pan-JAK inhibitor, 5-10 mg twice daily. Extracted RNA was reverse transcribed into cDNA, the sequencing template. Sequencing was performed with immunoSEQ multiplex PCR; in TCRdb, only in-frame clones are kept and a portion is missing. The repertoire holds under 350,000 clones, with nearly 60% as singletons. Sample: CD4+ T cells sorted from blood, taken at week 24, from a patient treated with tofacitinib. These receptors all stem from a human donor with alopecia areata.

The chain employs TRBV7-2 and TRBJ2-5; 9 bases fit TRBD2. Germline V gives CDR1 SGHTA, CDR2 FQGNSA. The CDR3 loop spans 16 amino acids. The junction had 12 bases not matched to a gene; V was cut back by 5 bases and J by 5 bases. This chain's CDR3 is CASSPPGLARVETQYF. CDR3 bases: TGTGCCAGCAGCCCCCCGGGACTAGCACGAGTGGAGACCCAGTACTTC.

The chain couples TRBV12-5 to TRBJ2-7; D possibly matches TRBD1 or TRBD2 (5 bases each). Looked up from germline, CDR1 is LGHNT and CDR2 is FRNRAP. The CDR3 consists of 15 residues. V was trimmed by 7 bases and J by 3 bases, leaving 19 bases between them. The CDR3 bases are TGTGCTAGTGCCCCCCCCGGGACCGGATACTACGAGCAGTACTTC. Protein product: CASAPPGTGYYEQYF.

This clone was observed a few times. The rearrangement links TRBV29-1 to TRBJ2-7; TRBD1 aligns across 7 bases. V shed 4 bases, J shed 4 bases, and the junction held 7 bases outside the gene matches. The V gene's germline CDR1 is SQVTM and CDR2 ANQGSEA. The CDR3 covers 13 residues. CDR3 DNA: TGCAGCGTTGCCGGGGACAGATCGTACGAGCAGTACTTC. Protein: CSVAGDRSYEQYF.

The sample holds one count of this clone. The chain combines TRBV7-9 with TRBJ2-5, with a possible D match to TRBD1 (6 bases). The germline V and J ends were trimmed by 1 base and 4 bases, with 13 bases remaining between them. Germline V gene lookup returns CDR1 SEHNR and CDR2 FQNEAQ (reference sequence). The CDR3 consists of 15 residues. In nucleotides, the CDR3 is TGTGCCAGCAGCTTAGGTCATCCAGGGGCAGAGACCCAGTACTTC. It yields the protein CASSLGHPGAETQYF.

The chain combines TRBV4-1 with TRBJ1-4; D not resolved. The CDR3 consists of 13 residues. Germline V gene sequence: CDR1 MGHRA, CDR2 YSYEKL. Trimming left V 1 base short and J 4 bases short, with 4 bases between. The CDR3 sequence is CASSQVLNEKLFF. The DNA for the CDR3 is TGCGCCAGCAGCCAAGTACTTAATGAAAAACTGTTTTTT.

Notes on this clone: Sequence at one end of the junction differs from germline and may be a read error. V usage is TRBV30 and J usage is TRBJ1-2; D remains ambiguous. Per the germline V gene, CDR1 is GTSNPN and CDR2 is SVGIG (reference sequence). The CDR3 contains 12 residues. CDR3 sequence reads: CAWSPRSSATRF. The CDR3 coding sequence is TGTGCCTGGAGTCCGAGGAGCAGCGCGACCCGCTTC.

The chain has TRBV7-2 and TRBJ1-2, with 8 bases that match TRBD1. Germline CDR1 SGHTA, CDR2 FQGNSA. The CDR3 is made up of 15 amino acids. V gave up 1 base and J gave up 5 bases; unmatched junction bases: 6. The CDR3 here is CASSLDQDRVYGYTF. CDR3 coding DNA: TGTGCCAGCAGCTTAGACCAGGACAGGGTGTATGGCTACACCTTC. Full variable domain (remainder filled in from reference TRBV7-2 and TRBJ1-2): GAGVSQSPSNKVTEKGKDVELRCDPISGHTALYWYRQSLGQGLEFLIYFQGNSAPDKSGLPSDRFSAERTGGSVSTLTIQRTQQEDSAVYLCASSLDQDRVYGYTFGSGTRLTVV.

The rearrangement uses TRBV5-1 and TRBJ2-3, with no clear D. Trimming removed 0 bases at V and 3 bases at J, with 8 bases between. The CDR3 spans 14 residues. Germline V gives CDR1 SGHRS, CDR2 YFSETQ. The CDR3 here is CASSLAQLTDTQYF. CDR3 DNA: TGCGCCAGCAGCTTGGCACAGCTAACAGATACGCAGTATTTT. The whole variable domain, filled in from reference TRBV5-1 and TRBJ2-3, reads KAGVTQTPRYLIKTRGQQVTLSCSPISGHRSVSWYQQTPGQGLQFLFEYFSETQRNKGNFPGRFSGRQFSNSRSEMNVSTLELGDSALYLCASSLAQLTDTQYFGPGTRLTVL.

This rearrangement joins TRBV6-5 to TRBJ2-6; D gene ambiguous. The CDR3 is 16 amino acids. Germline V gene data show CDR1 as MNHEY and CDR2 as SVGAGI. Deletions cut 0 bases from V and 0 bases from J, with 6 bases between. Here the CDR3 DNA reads TGTGCCAGCAGTTACTCGGGAAGCTCTGGGGCCAACGTCCTGACTTTC. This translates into CASSYSGSSGANVLTF.

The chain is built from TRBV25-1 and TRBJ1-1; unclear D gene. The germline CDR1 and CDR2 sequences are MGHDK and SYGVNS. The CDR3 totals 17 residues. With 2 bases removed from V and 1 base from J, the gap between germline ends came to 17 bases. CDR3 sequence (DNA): TGTGCCAGCAGTGAACCCCCGTCCCAGCCAAGGAACACTGAAGCTTTCTTT. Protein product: CASSEPPSQPRNTEAFF.

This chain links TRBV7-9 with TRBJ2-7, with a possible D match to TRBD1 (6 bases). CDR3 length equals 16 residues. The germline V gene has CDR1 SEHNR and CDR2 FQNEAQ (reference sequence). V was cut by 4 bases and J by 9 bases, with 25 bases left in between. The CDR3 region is CASSSPPGRGEDWQYF. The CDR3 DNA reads TGTGCCAGCAGCTCGCCCCCGGGCAGGGGAGAAGACTGGCAGTACTTC.

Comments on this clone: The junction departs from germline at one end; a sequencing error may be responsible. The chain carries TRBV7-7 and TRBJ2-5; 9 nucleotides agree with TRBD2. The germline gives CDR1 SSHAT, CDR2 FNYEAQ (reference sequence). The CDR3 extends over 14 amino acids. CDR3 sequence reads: CASSAGLAGETQYF. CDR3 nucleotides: TGTGCTAGCAGCGCGGGACTAGCCGGCGAGACCCAGTACTTC. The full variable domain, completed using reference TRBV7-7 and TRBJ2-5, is GAGVSQSPRYKVTKRGQDVTLRCDPISSHATLYWYQQALGQGPEFLTYFNYEAQPDKSGLPSDRFSAERPEGSISTLTIQRTEQRDSAMYRCASSAGLAGETQYFGPGTRLLVL.

CDR3: CASSLRLTAAGPYEQYF. CDR3 DNA: TGTGCCAGCAGTTTAAGACTGACAGCTGCTGGCCCCTACGAGCAGTACTTC. The chain links TRBV27 to TRBJ2-7; a weak D match, TRBD1 (5 bases). The length of the CDR3 is 17 residues. V lost 2 bases and J lost 2, with 19 bases in between. Looked up from germline, CDR1 is MNHEY and CDR2 is SMNVEV (reference sequence).

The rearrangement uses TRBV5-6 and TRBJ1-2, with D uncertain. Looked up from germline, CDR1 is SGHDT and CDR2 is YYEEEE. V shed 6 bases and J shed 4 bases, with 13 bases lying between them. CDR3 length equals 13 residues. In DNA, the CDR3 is TGTGCCAGCACCAGCTTTGGTCCCTATGGCTACACCTTC. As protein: CASTSFGPYGYTF.

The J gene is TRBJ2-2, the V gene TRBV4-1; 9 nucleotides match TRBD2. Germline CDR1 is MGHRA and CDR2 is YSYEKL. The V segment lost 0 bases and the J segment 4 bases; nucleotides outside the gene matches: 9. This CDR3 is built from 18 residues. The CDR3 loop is CASSQDLEAGGGTGELFF. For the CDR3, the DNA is TGCGCCAGCAGCCAAGATTTGGAAGCGGGGGGCGGCACCGGGGAGCTGTTTTTT.

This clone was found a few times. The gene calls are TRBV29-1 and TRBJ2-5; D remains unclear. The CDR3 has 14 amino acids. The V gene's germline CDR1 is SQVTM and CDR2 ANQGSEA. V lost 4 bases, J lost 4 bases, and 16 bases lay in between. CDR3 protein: CSVARRTPPETQYF. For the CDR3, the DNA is TGCAGCGTTGCCCGACGGACCCCTCCAGAGACCCAGTACTTC.

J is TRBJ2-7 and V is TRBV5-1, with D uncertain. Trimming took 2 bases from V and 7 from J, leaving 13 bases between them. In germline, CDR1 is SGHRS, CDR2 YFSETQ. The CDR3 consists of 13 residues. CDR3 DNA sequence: TGCGCCAGCAGCTTCGGGTCACTCGAGGAGCAGTACTTC. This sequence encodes CASSFGSLEEQYF.

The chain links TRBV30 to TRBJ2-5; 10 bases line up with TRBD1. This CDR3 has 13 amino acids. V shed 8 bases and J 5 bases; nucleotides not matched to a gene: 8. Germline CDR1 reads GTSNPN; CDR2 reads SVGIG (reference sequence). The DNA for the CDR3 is TGTGCCACGGAGACAGGGGGCAGTGAGACCCAGTACTTC. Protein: CATETGGSETQYF.

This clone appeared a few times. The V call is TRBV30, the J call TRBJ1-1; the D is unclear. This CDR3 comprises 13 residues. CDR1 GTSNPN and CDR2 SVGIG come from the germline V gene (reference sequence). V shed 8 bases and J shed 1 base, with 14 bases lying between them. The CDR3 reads CAASPYGNTEAFF. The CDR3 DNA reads TGTGCCGCCTCACCGTACGGGAACACTGAAGCTTTCTTT.

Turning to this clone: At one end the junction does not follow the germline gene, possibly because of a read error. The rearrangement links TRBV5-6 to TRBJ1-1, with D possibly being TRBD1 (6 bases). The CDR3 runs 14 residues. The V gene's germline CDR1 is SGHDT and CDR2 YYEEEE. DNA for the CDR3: TGTGCCGGCAGCTTTGAGACAGGGAACACTGAAGCTTTCTTT. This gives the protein CAGSFETGNTEAFF. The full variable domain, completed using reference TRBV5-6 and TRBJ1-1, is DAGVTQSPTHLIKTRGQQVTLRCSPKSGHDTVSWYQQALGQGPQFIFQYYEEEERQRGNFPDRFSGHQFPNYSSELNVNALLLGDSALYLCAGSFETGNTEAFFGQGTRLTVV.

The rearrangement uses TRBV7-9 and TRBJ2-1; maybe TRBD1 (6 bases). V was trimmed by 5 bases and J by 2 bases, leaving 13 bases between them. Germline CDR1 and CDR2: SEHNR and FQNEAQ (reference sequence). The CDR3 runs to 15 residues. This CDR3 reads CASSPGADAYNEQFF. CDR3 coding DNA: TGTGCCAGCAGCCCAGGGGCGGATGCCTACAATGAGCAGTTCTTC.

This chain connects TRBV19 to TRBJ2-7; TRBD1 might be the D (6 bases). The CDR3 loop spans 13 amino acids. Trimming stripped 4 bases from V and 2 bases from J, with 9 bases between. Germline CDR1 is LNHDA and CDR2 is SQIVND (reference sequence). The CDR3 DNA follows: TGTGCCAGTAGTAAACAGGGTCCCTACGAGCAGTACTTC. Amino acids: CASSKQGPYEQYF.

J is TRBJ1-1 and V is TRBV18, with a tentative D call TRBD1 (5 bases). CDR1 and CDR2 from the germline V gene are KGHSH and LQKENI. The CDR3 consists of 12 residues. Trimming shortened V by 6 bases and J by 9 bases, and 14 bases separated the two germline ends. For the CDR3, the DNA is TGTGCCAGCTCGGTAGACAGTTTCAAAGCTTTCTTT. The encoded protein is CASSVDSFKAFF.

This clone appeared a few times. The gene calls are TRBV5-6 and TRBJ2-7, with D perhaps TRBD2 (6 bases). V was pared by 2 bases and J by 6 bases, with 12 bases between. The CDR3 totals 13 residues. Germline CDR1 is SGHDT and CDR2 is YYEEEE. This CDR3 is CASSLLRGGEQYF. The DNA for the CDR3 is TGTGCCAGCAGCTTACTCCGGGGAGGCGAGCAGTACTTC.

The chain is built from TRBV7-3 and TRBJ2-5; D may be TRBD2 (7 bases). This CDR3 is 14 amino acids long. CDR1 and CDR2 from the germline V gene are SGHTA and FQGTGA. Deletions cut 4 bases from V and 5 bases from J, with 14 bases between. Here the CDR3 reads CASSYRTGGETQYF. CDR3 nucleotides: TGTGCCAGCAGCTACCGGACGGGGGGCGAGACCCAGTACTTC.

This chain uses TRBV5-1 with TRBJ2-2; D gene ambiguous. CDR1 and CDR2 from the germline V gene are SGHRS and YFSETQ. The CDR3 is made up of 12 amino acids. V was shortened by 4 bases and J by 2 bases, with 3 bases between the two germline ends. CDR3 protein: CASSQNTGELFF. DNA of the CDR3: TGCGCCAGCAGCCAAAACACCGGGGAGCTGTTTTTT.

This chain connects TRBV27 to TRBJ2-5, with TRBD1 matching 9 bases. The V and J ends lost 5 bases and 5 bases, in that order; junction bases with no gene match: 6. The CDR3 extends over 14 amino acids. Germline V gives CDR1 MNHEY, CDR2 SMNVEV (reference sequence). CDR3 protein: CASSLQGAMETQYF. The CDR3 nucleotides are TGTGCCAGCAGTCTACAGGGGGCGATGGAGACCCAGTACTTC.